This TCR beta chain is drawn from a study of blood T cell repertoires in COVID-19. For the study at large: Collection of acute and convalescent COVID-19 samples took place in the United States, Italy and Spain. In each case, the material was cDNA or gDNA derived from T cells, B-cell-depleted T cells, or PBMCs.

Original processing methods: Amplified reference gene primers provided the basis for estimating nucleated cell counts. Assay used: immunoSEQ multiplex PCR; TCRdb lists only in-frame clones, some missing. That table is the source of V, J and clone size, and D and trimming were worked out from the DNA. This table holds about 140,000 clones, around 83% found once. Germline values: CDR1 GTSNPN, CDR2 SVGIG (reference sequence). This CDR3 spans 13 amino acids. V shed 4 bases, J shed 5 bases, and the junction held 3 bases outside the gene matches. The genes are TRBV30 and TRBJ2-5, with 11 bases matching TRBD2. The sequencing input was peripheral blood. The sequence derives from an older woman with acute or convalescent COVID-19. CDR3 protein: CAWKGTSGETQYF. The CDR3 nucleotides are TGTGCCTGGAAGGGGACTAGCGGCGAGACCCAGTACTTC.